This TCR beta chain was recorded in a study of T cells in Graves' hyperthyroidism and ophthalmopathy. Across the study: Peripheral blood was taken when the disease was first diagnosed, before any treatment began.

Germline assignment: CDR1 SNHLY and CDR2 FYNNEI. V was shortened by 0 bases and J by 8 bases, with 10 bases between the two germline ends. The CDR3 runs 13 residues. This clonotype was observed many times. As yet, its antigen is unknown. Using RNA transcripts as the source, TCR beta CDR3 regions were amplified. A set of HTBI primers served as the primers for a first-round RT-PCR of the TCR CDR3. Each CDR3 protein gets one entry after TCRdb re-called the multiplex PCR reads with MiXCR. The table has about 530,000 distinct CDR3 sequences, roughly 15% seen once. Study findings and constraints: Within blood appeared most thyroid clonotypes that had expanded above 0.001.

Active moderate-to-severe ophthalmopathy, Clinical Activity Score at least 3, NOSPECS at least 4, under 3 months' duration. More than 9.5 ml fresh peripheral blood yielded the PBMCs. What was sequenced was blood. The chain couples TRBV2 to TRBJ1-2; D call uncertain. The source is a woman aged 18-29 years with Graves' ophthalmopathy. The CDR3 protein is CASSEAAGIGYTF. The CDR3 coding sequence is TGTGCCAGCAGTGAAGCGGCGGGAATCGGCTACACCTTC.